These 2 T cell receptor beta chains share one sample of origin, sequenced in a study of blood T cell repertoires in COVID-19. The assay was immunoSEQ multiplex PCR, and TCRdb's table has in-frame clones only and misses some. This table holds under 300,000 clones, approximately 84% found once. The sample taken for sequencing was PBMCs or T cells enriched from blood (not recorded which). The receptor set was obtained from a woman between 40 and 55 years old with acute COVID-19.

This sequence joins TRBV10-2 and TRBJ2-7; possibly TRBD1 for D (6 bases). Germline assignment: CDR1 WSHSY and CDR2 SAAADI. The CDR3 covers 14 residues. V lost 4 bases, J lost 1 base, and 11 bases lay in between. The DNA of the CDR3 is TGCGCCAGCAGTGCCGGGACACCTTCCTACGAGCAGTACTTC. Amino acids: CASSAGTPSYEQYF.

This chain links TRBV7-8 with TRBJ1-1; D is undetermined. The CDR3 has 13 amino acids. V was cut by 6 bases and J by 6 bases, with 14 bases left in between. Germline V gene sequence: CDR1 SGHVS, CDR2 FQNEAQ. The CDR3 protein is CASRPGGFPEAFF. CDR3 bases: TGTGCCAGCAGACCCGGAGGCTTCCCTGAAGCTTTCTTT.